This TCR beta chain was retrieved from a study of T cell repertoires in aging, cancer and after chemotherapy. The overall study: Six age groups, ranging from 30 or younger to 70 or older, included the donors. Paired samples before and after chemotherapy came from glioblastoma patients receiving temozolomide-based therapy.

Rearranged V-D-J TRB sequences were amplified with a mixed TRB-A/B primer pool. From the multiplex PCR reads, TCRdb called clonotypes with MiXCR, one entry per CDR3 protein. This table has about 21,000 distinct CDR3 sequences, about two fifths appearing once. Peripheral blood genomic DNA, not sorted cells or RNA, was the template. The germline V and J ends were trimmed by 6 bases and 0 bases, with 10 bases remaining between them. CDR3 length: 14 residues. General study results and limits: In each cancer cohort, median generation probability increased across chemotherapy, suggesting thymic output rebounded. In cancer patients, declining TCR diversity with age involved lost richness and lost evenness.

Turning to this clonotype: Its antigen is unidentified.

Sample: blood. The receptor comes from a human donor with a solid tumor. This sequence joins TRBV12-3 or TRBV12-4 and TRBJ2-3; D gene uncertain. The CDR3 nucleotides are TGTGCCAGCAGCACCTCTCCTAGCACAGATACGCAGTATTTT. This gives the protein CASSTSPSTDTQYF.